The 18 T cell receptor beta chains below come from one sample, sequenced in a study of human T cells and chemical hapten exposure (dated by TCRdb to 2020 to 2023). This sample's time point label indicates: patch test 3, about 24 weeks after DPC sensitization. The treatment or condition label, read with the paper, signifies: therapeutic diphenylcyclopropenone sensitization with weekly scalp DPC. The library relied on RACE. Sequenced using a NextSeq 500. TCRdb itself trimmed the public reads at Q25 with fastp, ran MiXCR and retained productive beta chains. Rows are unified per CDR3 protein, each entry keeping the most common DNA and genes. For this sample the table gives 150,000 to 200,000 distinct CDR3 sequences, of which roughly a quarter were detected only once. About 2% of the sample goes to the ten largest clones. The input for sequencing was whole blood, taken in connection with sensitization to the hapten diphenylcyclopropenone (DPC). The receptors originated from a young woman with alopecia areata. Some clones in this sample may be carry-over from other donors' samples.

The chain is built from TRBV29-1 and TRBJ2-1, with 7 bases aligning to TRBD1. From germline, CDR1 is SQVTM and CDR2 ANQGSEA. The ends lost 4 bases at V and 2 bases at J; junction bases unmatched: 11. The CDR3 is 16 residues long. As DNA, the CDR3 is TGCAGCGTTGTTGGGGTAACCGGGACAGCCTACAATGAGCAGTTCTTC. This translates into CSVVGVTGTAYNEQFF.

The chain carries TRBV3-1 and TRBJ2-1, with D possibly TRBD2 on 5 matching bases. CDR3 length equals 16 residues. The V end was cut by 0 bases, the J end by 0 bases, with 9 bases between. Germline CDR1 and CDR2: LGHDT and YNNKEL (reference sequence). CDR3 sequence (DNA): TGTGCCAGCAGCCAAGAGGGAGCAATCTCCTACAATGAGCAGTTCTTC. The encoded protein is CASSQEGAISYNEQFF.

This clonotype was detected many times. The chain employs TRBV7-2 and TRBJ2-7; D call uncertain. Per the germline V gene, CDR1 is SGHTA and CDR2 is FQGNSA. There are 14 residues in the CDR3. The V and J ends lost 5 bases and 3 bases respectively, with 14 bases between them. CDR3 nucleotides: TGTGCCAGCAGCCCCAAAGGTCCGCTCTACGAGCAGTACTTC. This gives the protein CASSPKGPLYEQYF. The full variable domain, completed using reference TRBV7-2 and TRBJ2-7, is GAGVSQSPSNKVTEKGKDVELRCDPISGHTALYWYRQSLGQGLEFLIYFQGNSAPDKSGLPSDRFSAERTGGSVSTLTIQRTQQEDSAVYLCASSPKGPLYEQYFGPGTRLTVT.

J is TRBJ2-1 and V is TRBV10-3; 13 nucleotides agree with TRBD2. Germline V CDR1 and CDR2: ENHRY, SYGVKD. The CDR3 has 14 residues. The V segment lost 3 bases and the J segment 14 bases; nucleotides outside the gene matches: 7. The CDR3: CAISDRTSGSSEFF. DNA of the CDR3: TGTGCCATCAGTGACAGGACTAGCGGGAGCTCCGAGTTCTTC.

The rearrangement uses TRBV9 and TRBJ2-1, with D perhaps TRBD1 or TRBD2 (5 bases each). This CDR3 region has 17 residues. The germline V gene has CDR1 SGDLS and CDR2 YYNGEE. Trimming shortened V by 4 bases and J by 5 bases, and 22 bases separated the two germline ends. This CDR3 reads CASSPSSRGARNNEQFF. CDR3 nucleotides: TGTGCCAGCAGCCCGTCATCCCGGGGCGCTAGAAACAATGAGCAGTTCTTC. The full variable domain, completed using reference TRBV9 and TRBJ2-1, is DSGVTQTPKHLITATGQRVTLRCSPRSGDLSVYWYQQSLDQGLQFLIQYYNGEERAKGNILERFSAQQFPDLHSELNLSSLELGDSALYFCASSPSSRGARNNEQFFGPGTRLTVL.

This clonotype was detected only a few times. This chain links TRBV4-3 with TRBJ1-1; the D is unclear. The V gene lost 0 bases and the J gene lost 3 bases, with 14 bases spanning the gap. CDR1 and CDR2 from the germline V gene are LGHNA and YSLEER. This CDR3 comprises 16 residues. DNA of the CDR3: TGCGCCAGCAGCCAAGAATTGAATGGCGCGGACACTGAAGCTTTCTTT. Protein: CASSQELNGADTEAFF.

The chain employs TRBV29-1 and TRBJ1-1; a weak D match, TRBD1 (6 bases). CDR1 SQVTM and CDR2 ANQGSEA come from the germline V gene. V was clipped by 3 bases and J by 1 base, with 9 bases between them. The CDR3 is 13 residues long. The DNA of the CDR3 is TGCAGCGTTGACTCGACAGGGAACACTGAAGCTTTCTTT. This gives the protein CSVDSTGNTEAFF.

This clonotype was recorded a few times. The chain has TRBV6-2 or TRBV6-3 and TRBJ2-5; D might be TRBD2 (5 bases). This CDR3 has 14 residues. Germline lookup yields CDR1 MNHEY and CDR2 SVGEGT. V was shortened by 6 bases and J by 1 base, with 12 bases between the two germline ends. Here the CDR3 reads CASSPLGIQETQYF. For the CDR3, the DNA is TGTGCCAGCAGCCCCCTCGGGATCCAAGAGACCCAGTACTTC.

V gene TRBV9 combines with J gene TRBJ2-3; 10 nucleotides match TRBD2. J was trimmed by 3 bases and V by 4 bases; bases with no gene match: 5. The CDR3 has 15 residues. CDR1 SGDLS and CDR2 YYNGEE come from the germline V gene. The CDR3 region is CASSRAGGTTDTQYF. In DNA, the CDR3 is TGTGCCAGCAGCCGAGCGGGAGGGACGACAGATACGCAGTATTTT.

This clonotype was seen more than once but under ten times. The genes are TRBV5-1 and TRBJ2-1; perhaps TRBD2 as D (6 bases). CDR1 is SGHRS, CDR2 YFSETQ, per germline. This CDR3 spans 20 amino acids. The V end lost 1 base, the J end lost 0 bases, and 23 bases lay between the germline ends. This chain's CDR3 is CASSLKAFGGISLSYNEQFF. In nucleotides, the CDR3 is TGCGCCAGCAGCTTGAAAGCGTTTGGCGGGATCTCGCTCTCCTACAATGAGCAGTTCTTC.

The chain recombines TRBV12-3 or TRBV12-4 with TRBJ1-1; the D is unclear. The V gene lost 6 bases and the J gene lost 3 bases, with 14 bases spanning the gap. The CDR3 covers 14 residues. CDR3 DNA: TGTGCCAGCAGCCGGCCCTCGGGGTACACTGAAGCTTTCTTT. It specifies CASSRPSGYTEAFF.

The chain is built from TRBV6-2 or TRBV6-3 and TRBJ1-5; D is unclear. Germline V gives CDR1 MNHEY, CDR2 SVGEGT. The CDR3 sequence is 13 residues long. V dropped 0 bases and J dropped 3 bases, with 3 bases sitting between them. CDR3 amino acids: CASSYSSNQPQHF. The CDR3 region has the DNA TGTGCCAGCAGTTACTCCTCCAATCAGCCCCAGCATTTT.

V is TRBV4-3 and J is TRBJ2-7; 10 bases agree with TRBD2. The CDR3 covers 16 residues. Germline V gene data show CDR1 as LGHNA and CDR2 as YSLEER. With V trimmed by 0 bases and J by 2 bases, 4 bases remained unmatched. CDR3 sequence: CASSQDELAGAYEQYF. The CDR3 DNA follows: TGCGCCAGCAGCCAAGATGAGCTAGCGGGAGCCTACGAGCAGTACTTC.

The chain recombines TRBV7-2 with TRBJ2-1; 7 nucleotides align to TRBD2. Germline CDR1 and CDR2: SGHTA and FQGNSA. CDR3 length: 20 amino acids. V was pared by 8 bases and J by 0 bases, with 22 bases of the junction left unmatched. The DNA for the CDR3 is TGTGCCAGCGGGACGCCGCGGGCGGGAGAAGGGGAAAGCTCCTACAATGAGCAGTTCTTC. This gives the protein CASGTPRAGEGESSYNEQFF.

This clonotype showed up just a few times. This chain joins TRBV4-3 and TRBJ1-2; no firm D call. This CDR3 comprises 15 residues. V was shortened by 2 bases and J by 3 bases, with 13 bases between the two germline ends. Germline lookup yields CDR1 LGHNA and CDR2 YSLEER. CDR3 sequence: CASSQTGNSYYGYTF. In DNA form, the CDR3 reads TGCGCCAGCAGCCAAACGGGGAACAGTTACTATGGCTACACCTTC.

This clonotype was seen more than once but under ten times. The rearrangement joins TRBV11-2 to TRBJ2-1, with a weak D call TRBD2 (5 bases). The length of the CDR3 is 12 residues. Germline-derived CDR1 and CDR2 are SGHAT and FQNNGV. Trimming pared 3 bases from V and 10 bases from J, leaving 10 bases between. CDR3 sequence (DNA): TGTGCCAGCAGCTTGGGTAGAGGGGAGCAGTTCTTC. It codes for CASSLGRGEQFF.

The rearrangement links TRBV12-3 or TRBV12-4 to TRBJ1-3; no definite D call. The CDR3 runs to 15 residues. Deletions cut 11 bases from V and 0 bases from J, with 17 bases between. The CDR3 reads CAAQRGKPSGNTIYF. The CDR3 DNA sequence: TGTGCCGCACAAAGAGGGAAACCCTCTGGAAACACCATATATTTT.

V is TRBV7-2 and J is TRBJ2-7; 7 bases are shared with TRBD2. Germline CDR1 is SGHTA and CDR2 is FQGNSA. V lost 7 bases and J lost 6; bases outside the gene matches: 9. The CDR3 is 13 amino acids. CDR3 protein: CASTSSGFFEQYF. CDR3 coding DNA: TGTGCCAGCACCAGTAGCGGGTTTTTCGAGCAGTACTTC.